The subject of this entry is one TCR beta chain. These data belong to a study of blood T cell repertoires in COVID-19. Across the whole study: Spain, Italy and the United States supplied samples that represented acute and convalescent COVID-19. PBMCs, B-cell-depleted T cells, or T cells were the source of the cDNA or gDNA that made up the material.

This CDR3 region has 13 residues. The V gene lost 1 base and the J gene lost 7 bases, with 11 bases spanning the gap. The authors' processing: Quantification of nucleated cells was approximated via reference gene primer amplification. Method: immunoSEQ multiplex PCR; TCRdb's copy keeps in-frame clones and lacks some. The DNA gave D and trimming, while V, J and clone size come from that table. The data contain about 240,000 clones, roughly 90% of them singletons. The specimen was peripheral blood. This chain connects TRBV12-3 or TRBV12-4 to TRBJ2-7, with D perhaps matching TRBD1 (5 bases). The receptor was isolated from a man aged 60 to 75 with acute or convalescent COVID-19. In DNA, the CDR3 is TGTGCCAGCAGTTTAGGGCTGGGGCAGGAGCAGTACTTC. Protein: CASSLGLGQEQYF.